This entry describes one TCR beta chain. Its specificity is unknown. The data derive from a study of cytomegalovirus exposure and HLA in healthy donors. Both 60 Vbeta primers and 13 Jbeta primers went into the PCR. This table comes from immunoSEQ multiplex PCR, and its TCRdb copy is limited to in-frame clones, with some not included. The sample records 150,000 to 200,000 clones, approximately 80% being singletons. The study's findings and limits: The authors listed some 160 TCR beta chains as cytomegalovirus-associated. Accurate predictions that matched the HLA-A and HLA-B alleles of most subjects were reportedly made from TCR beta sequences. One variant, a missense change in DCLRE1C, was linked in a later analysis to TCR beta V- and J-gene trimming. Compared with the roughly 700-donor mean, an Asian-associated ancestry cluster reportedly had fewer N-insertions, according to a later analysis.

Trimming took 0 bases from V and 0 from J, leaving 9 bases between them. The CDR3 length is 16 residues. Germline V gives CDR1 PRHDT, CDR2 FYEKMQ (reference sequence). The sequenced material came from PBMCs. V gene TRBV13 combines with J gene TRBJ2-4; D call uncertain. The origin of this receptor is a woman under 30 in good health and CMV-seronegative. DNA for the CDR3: TGTGCCAGCAGCTTAGGCCATACTTTAGCCAAAAACATTCAGTACTTC. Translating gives CASSLGHTLAKNIQYF.